This TCR beta chain was recorded in a study of siplizumab effects on memory and regulatory T cells (dated by TCRdb to the late 2010s). About the study as a whole: The effect of the anti-CD2 antibody siplizumab on alloreactive T-cell subsets was examined in allogeneic mixed lymphocyte reactions constructed from human PBMCs.

This clone was seen only a few times. The antigen it binds to is not known. No much larger clone exists at a distance of one base, and base qualities are not known. The V end loses 0 bases and the J end loses 8 bases, and a stretch of 7 bases separates them. CDR1 and CDR2 are drawn from the germline V gene: LGHNT, FRNRAP. The CDR3 runs 12 amino acids, cysteine and phenylalanine included. CDR3 DNA is the only sequence kept; it has 36 bases, read in frame from the first base. Unstimulated CD4+ memory cells were also sequenced in three donor pairs, together with CD4+ naive, CD8+ TEMRA, CD8+ naive and CD8+ effector memory subsets. Sorted unstimulated T cells and proliferating T cells recovered from mixed lymphocyte reactions underwent TCRbeta CDR3 sequencing. Fresh whole blood from some ten HLA-typed healthy donors was used as the source from which PBMCs were isolated. The full study reports these points: Sequences below about 10^-5 frequency were poorly captured, so only a minor fraction of alloreactive clones could be mapped to unstimulated subsets. Of the alloreactive CD4+ clones that could be mapped, the Treg-derived share averaged about 67% with siplizumab compared with about 25% in control reactions. Siplizumab significantly lowered the cumulative frequency of alloreactive sequences that could be traced to unstimulated CD4+ memory T cells. Whether proliferating Tregs from siplizumab cultures were suppressive was not functionally confirmed. A naive or memory phenotype could not be assigned to roughly 75-95% of proliferating CD4+ or CD8+ clones. Unstimulated naive T cells appeared more diverse than memory T cells, and naive cells seemed to contribute substantially to the alloresponse.

Libraries were built with the immunoSEQ multiplex PCR assay. Approximately 10^5 TCR templates per sample were assayed on the deep sequencing platform. Genomic DNA extracted from sorted T cells was used for TCRbeta CDR3 sequencing. The original pipeline was this. The R programming language was used for clonal analysis of the TCRbeta CDR3 data. Alloreactive CD4+ and CD8+ clones were defined by comparing unstimulated samples with post-reaction CFSE-low samples. By matching sequences to the repertoires of sorted unstimulated Treg and non-Treg cells, each alloreactive CD4+ clone was assigned a regulatory or non-regulatory origin. As stored in TCRdb, this immuneACCESS dataset retains in-frame rearrangements with V and J assigned. A fraction of the clones does not appear; measured against another copy, unresolved V genes explain less than half of the discrepancy, and the remainder lacks a known reason. V and J calls plus clone size are reproduced from that table; the DNA served to infer D and trimming. This sample lists roughly 100,000 clones; roughly 96% were detected once. The ten largest account for less than 0.035% of the sample.

The sequence derives from a human donor in good health. Sequencing input: naive CD4+ T cells sorted from blood. Sample cell subset or site, as interpreted from the label and publication: unstimulated naive T cells. The chain is assembled from TRBV12-5 and TRBJ1-1, and TRBD1 may be the D gene, going by 5 matching bases. The DNA sequence is as follows: TGTGCTAGTGGTTTGGTATGGACAGAAGCTTTCTTT. Its coded protein is CASGLVWTEAFF.